This TCR beta chain was recorded in a study of CXCR3-negative and CXCR3-positive naive CD8 T cells. General study results and limits: The authors found comparable surface CD5 between naive subsets and inferred TCR strength from TRB CDR3 properties.

In preparing the TRB cDNA libraries, 5' RACE with UMI labels was used. Following a re-call of the 5' RACE reads, TCRdb has one entry per CDR3 protein and lacks DNA. Recorded for this sample: some 130,000 distinct CDR3 sequences. Germline CDR1 and CDR2: ENHRY and SYGVKD. CDR3 length: 16 residues. Naivety in CD8+ T cells corresponded to a CD45RO-CCR7+CD27+CD95- phenotype. Concerning this clonotype itself: The antigen is not known.

The source material was naive CXCR3- CD8+ T cells from blood. Subset here: CD45RO-CCR7+CD27+CD95- naive CD8+ T cells lacking CXCR3 (TNR3-). V gene TRBV10-3 combines with J gene TRBJ2-7; without DNA, the TCRdb call of TRBD1 cannot be checked. The TCR originated in a human donor in good health. Some clones in this sample may be carry-over from other donors' samples. CDR3 sequence reads: CAISDPGQGAYYEQYF.